Listed below are T cell receptor beta chains from one sample, sequenced in a study of glioma-infiltrating T cells after dendritic cell vaccination. Profiling relied on immunoSEQ multiplex PCR, and the TCRdb table lists in-frame clones only, not all of them. The repertoire has about 87,000 clones, around 83% of them found once; the top ten carry 6% to 8%. This specimen consisted of blood, obtained after dendritic cell vaccination. The receptors come from a human donor with glioblastoma. Both conserved end residues are trimmed from each CDR3.

j_gene: TRBJ1-5
v_gene: TRBV18
CDR3aa: ASSPDTVSNQPQH

j_gene: TRBJ2-7
v_gene: TRBV5-1
CDR3aa: ASSAGGGESYEQY

j_gene: TRBJ2-7
v_gene: TRBV18
CDR3aa: ASSPLSRGAADEQY

j_gene: TRBJ2-7
v_gene: TRBV7-2
CDR3aa: ASSSQVLGEQY

j_gene: TRBJ1-5
v_gene: TRBV28
CDR3aa: ASSPPGGGNQPQH

j_gene: TRBJ1-2
v_gene: TRBV18
CDR3aa: ASSPLGVDGYT

j_gene: TRBJ2-1
v_gene: TRBV7-9
CDR3aa: ASSLIFSGLATYNEQF

j_gene: TRBJ2-2
v_gene: TRBV5-1
CDR3aa: ASSSGQGAGELF

j_gene: TRBJ1-6
v_gene: TRBV7-9
CDR3aa: ASSLDGYSPLH

j_gene: TRBJ2-7
v_gene: TRBV19
CDR3aa: ASSIVSGGPSYEQY

j_gene: TRBJ1-2
v_gene: TRBV5-1
CDR3aa: ASSMLGTGDYGYT

j_gene: TRBJ2-3
v_gene: TRBV15
CDR3aa: ATSRASGLEADTQY

j_gene: TRBJ1-1
v_gene: TRBV11-3
CDR3aa: ASSNDRYSTEAF

j_gene: TRBJ2-5
v_gene: TRBV5-1
CDR3aa: ASSLGGADKETQY

j_gene: TRBJ2-7
v_gene: TRBV10-2
CDR3aa: ASTETGAGYEQY

j_gene: TRBJ1-2
v_gene: TRBV6-5
CDR3aa: ASSPGQGTYGYT

j_gene: TRBJ2-3
v_gene: TRBV30
CDR3aa: AWAGVSTDTQY

j_gene: TRBJ1-1
v_gene: TRBV6-5
CDR3aa: ASSLTGVNTEAF

j_gene: TRBJ1-4
v_gene: TRBV18
CDR3aa: ASSPRTGPNEKLF

j_gene: TRBJ1-1
v_gene: TRBV9
CDR3aa: ASSVGGLAEAF

j_gene: TRBJ1-1
v_gene: TRBV7-9
CDR3aa: ASRFLDSEAF

j_gene: TRBJ1-5
v_gene: TRBV2
CDR3aa: ASSVGREYNQPQH

j_gene: TRBJ1-2
v_gene: TRBV6-1
CDR3aa: ASSRTGGNYGYT

j_gene: TRBJ1-6
v_gene: TRBV19
CDR3aa: ASSTSATGVNSPLH

j_gene: TRBJ2-1
v_gene: TRBV27
CDR3aa: ASSLGLAGGHGEQF

j_gene: TRBJ2-7
v_gene: TRBV7-3
CDR3aa: ASSSGQGGEQY

j_gene: TRBJ2-7
v_gene: TRBV7-2
CDR3aa: ASSQGFSYEQY

j_gene: TRBJ1-3
v_gene: TRBV4-3
CDR3aa: ASSQGPRESGNTIY

j_gene: TRBJ2-1
v_gene: TRBV14
CDR3aa: ASSQYRVDKNYNEQF

j_gene: TRBJ2-5
v_gene: TRBV19
CDR3aa: ASSTSAGGETQY

j_gene: TRBJ1-4
v_gene: TRBV15
CDR3aa: ATSRDSYNEKLF

j_gene: TRBJ2-7
v_gene: TRBV11-2
CDR3aa: ASSFPGQGAPPYEQY

j_gene: TRBJ1-2
v_gene: TRBV18
CDR3aa: ASSPQGAYGYT

j_gene: TRBJ1-4
v_gene: TRBV6-1
CDR3aa: ASSEQGRASTNEKLF

j_gene: TRBJ1-2
v_gene: TRBV28
CDR3aa: ASSFSGTGTNYGYT

j_gene: TRBJ1-3
v_gene: TRBV25-1
CDR3aa: ASSRRESQGPGNTIY

j_gene: TRBJ2-2
v_gene: TRBV15
CDR3aa: ATSRDGTGANTGELF